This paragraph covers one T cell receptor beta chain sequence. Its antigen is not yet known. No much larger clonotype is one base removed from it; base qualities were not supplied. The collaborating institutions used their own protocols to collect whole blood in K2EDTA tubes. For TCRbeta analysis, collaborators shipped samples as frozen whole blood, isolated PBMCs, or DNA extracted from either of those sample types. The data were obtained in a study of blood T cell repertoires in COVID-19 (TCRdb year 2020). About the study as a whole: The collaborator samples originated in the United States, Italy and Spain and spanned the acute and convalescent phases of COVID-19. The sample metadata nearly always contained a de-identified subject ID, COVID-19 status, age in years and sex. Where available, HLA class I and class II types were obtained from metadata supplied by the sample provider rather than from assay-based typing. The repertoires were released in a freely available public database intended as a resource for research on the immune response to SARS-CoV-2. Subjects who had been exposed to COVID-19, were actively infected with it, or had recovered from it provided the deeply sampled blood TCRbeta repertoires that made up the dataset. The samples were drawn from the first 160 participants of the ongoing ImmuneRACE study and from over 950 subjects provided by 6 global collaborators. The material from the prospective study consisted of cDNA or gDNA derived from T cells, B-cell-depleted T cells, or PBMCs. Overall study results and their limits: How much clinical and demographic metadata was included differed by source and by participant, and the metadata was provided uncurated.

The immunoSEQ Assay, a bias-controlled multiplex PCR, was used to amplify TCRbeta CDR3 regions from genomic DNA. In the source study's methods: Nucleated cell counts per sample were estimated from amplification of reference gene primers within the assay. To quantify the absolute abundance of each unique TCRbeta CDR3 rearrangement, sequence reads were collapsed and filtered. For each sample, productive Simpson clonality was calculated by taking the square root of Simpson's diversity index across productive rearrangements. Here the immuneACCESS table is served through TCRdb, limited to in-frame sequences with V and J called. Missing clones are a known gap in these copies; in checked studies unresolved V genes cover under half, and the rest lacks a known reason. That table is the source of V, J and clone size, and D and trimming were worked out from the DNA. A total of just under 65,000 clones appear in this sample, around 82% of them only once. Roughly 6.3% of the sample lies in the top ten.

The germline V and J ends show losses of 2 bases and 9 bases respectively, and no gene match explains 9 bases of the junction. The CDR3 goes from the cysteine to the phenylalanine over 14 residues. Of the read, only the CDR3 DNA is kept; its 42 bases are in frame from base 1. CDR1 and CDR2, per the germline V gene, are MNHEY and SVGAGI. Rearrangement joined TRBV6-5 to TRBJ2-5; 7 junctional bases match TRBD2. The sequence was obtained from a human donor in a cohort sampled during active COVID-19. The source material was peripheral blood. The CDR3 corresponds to CASSYGAPRGAQYF. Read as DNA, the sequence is TGTGCCAGCAGTTACGGGGCGCCCCGGGGGGCCCAGTACTTC.